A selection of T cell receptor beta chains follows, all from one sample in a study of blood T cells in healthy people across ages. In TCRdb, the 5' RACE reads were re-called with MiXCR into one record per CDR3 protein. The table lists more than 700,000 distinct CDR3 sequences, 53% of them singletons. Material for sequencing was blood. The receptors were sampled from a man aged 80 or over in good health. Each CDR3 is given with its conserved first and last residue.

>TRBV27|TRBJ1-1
CASSFGAPMNTEAFF
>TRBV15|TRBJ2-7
CATSRDLSSYEQYF
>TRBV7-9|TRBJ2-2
CASSTGTSGRGTGELFF
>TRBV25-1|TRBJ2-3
CASSAPRGLSTDTQYF
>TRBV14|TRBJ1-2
CASTLGTGALYGYTF
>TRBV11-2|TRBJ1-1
CASSRRAGRENTEAFF
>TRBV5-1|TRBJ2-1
CASSLATSGPGKVEQFF
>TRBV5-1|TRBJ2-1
CASSSGRINEQFF
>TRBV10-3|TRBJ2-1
CAISEETVNEQFF
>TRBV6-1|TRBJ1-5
CASSEGDSLVYQPQHF
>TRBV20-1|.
CSAALTSGYGNEQYF
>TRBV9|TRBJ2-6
CASSSRGGSTGVGSGANVLTF
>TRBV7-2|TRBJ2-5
CASSSLLPGRGETQYF
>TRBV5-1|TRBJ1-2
CASSLSMRGTGQLLDGYTF
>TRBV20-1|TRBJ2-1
CSARRPSSYNEQFF
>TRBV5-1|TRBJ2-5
CASGLTGFQETQYF
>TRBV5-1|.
CASSLEGDGSYEQYF
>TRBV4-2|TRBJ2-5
CASSQEGAGGETQYF
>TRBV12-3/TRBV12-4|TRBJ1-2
CASRQEGPGKYGYTF
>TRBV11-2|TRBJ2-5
CASSLSSRARRKETQYF
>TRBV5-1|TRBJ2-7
CASGPGGATYEQYF
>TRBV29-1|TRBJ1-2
CSVNQGSYGYTF
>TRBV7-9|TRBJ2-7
CASSSLGPVQGAGGPYEQYF
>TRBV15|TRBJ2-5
CATSRDPLLLAVGRETQYF
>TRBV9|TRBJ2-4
CASSVEAEGYIQYF
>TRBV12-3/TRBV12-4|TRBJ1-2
CASRAGGGDGYTF
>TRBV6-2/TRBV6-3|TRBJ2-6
CASSYLAGSPPGANVLTF
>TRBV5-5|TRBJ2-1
CASSLIVSIRQSDNEQFF
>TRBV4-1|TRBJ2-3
CASSQILRRTGDTDTQYF
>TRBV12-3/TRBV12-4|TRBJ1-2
CASSPGGGALGTF
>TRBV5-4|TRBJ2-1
CASSLASHRTSGTNEQFF
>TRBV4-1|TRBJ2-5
CASSLSSGGGETQYF
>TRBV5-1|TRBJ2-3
CASSLGLAGVRTDTQYF
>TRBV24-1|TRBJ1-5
CATSDSRGSWQPQHF
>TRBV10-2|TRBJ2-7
CASSEGTGGATDEQYF
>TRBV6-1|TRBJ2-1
CASSALGRDNEQFF
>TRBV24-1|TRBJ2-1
CATSDPGLDRFRFF
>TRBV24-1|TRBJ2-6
CATSENTGSAGANVLTF
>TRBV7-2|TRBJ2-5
CASSAFQETQYF
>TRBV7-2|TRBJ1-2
CASSLAMGQLNYGYTF
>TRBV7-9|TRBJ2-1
CASSPWGGSSYNEQFF
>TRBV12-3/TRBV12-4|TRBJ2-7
CASSFYGGGTYSYEQYF
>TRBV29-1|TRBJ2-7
CSVEERYEQYF
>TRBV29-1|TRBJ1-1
CSFTTASKGTEAFF
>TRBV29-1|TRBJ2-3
CSVDYTGTGAGSTDTQYF
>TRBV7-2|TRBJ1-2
CASSHGTYGYTF
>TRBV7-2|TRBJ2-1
CASSLRPTWDEQFF
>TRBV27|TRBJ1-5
CASRPLNRGAGQPQHF
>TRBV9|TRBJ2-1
CASSVSQSSYNEQFF
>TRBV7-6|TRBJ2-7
CASSLAWDGTYEQYF
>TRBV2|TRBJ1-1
CARRRQGPTEAFF
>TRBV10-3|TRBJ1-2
CAIGGVGYGYTF
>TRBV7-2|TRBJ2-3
CASSLTRDTYTDTQYF
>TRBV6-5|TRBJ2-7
CASSFSVEAYEQYF
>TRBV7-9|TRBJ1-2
CASSKHKTDGYTF
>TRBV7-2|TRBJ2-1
CASSLTSGRANEQFF
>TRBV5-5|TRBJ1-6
CASSVSALTSQNSPLHF
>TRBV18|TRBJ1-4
CASSTNTATNEKLFF
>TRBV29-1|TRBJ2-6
CSVGASGVGGANVLTF